The source of this T cell receptor beta chain is a study of shared clonotypes between healthy human individuals. Germline loops: CDR1 LNHNV, CDR2 YYDKDF (reference sequence). With 0 bases removed from V and 3 bases from J, the gap between germline ends came to 15 bases. This CDR3 is 16 amino acids long. TCRdb's table, derived via immunoSEQ multiplex PCR, lists solely in-frame clones and lacks some. The table has approximately 710,000 clones, less than 95% seen once; the top ten hold around a third. The sample comprised memory CD8+ T cells from PBMCs. Subset indicated: CD45RO+ cells pooled with CCR7-negative TemRA cells. The TCR was taken from a man aged 18 to 30 in good health. Some clones in this sample may be carry-over from other donors' samples. V and J are TRBV15 and TRBJ2-7; D is unclear. The DNA of the CDR3 is TGTGCCACCAGCAGAGATTTACGGAACAGAAACTACGAGCAGTACTTC. It codes for CATSRDLRNRNYEQYF.